This TCR beta chain was identified in a study of cytomegalovirus exposure and HLA in healthy donors. Germline lookup yields CDR1 SNHLY and CDR2 FYNNEI. The J segment lost 0 bases and the V segment lost 6 bases, leaving 2 bases of the junction unmatched. The CDR3 sequence is 14 residues long. It was with 60 Vbeta and 13 Jbeta primers that the PCR ran. Produced via immunoSEQ multiplex PCR; TCRdb's table is partial and in-frame only. Of over 130,000 clones in the sample, about four fifths were seen once. This rearrangement joins TRBV2 to TRBJ1-3, with TRBD1 identical over 7 bases. The origin of this receptor is a male donor in good health and CMV-seronegative. Source material: PBMCs. CDR3 nucleotide sequence: TGTGCCAGCAGGGGACAGCTCTCTGGAAACACCATATATTTT. Its protein is CASRGQLSGNTIYF. The full variable domain, in which reference TRBV2 and TRBJ1-3 provide the parts outside the CDR3, is EPEVTQTPSHQVTQMGQEVILRCVPISNHLYFYWYRQILGQKVEFLVSFYNNEISEKSEIFDDQFSVERPDGSNFTLKIRSTKLEDSAMYFCASRGQLSGNTIYFGEGSWLTVV.